This paragraph covers one TCR beta chain sequence. As yet, its antigen is unknown. This entry comes from a study of cytomegalovirus exposure and HLA in healthy donors. Study information: Earlier, approximately 110 million unique TCR beta sequences were recovered from about 200 million T cells by an analysis. Points from the study as a whole: The study listed approximately 160 cytomegalovirus-associated TCR beta chains.

V was clipped by 2 bases and J by 4 bases, with 12 bases between them. CDR3 size: 14 residues. The V gene's germline CDR1 is GTSNPN and CDR2 SVGIG (reference sequence). PCR amplification relied on 60 Vbeta primers (plus 13 Jbeta primers). Measured with immunoSEQ multiplex PCR; TCRdb has only the in-frame clones, and not every one. The sample's table shows about 64,000 clones. The clonotype comes from a woman aged 18-29 years in good health and CMV-seronegative. The chain couples TRBV30 to TRBJ2-1; a weak D match, TRBD2 (6 bases). Sequencing used PBMCs. CDR3 loop: CAWSRRGDYNEQFF. CDR3 in DNA: TGTGCCTGGAGTAGGCGGGGAGATTACAATGAGCAGTTCTTC.